A selection of T cell receptor beta chains follows, all from one sample in a study of blood T cell repertoires in COVID-19. TCRdb keeps only in-frame clones here, not all; method: immunoSEQ multiplex PCR. The sample holds 270,000 or so clones, roughly 90% seen once. The source material was peripheral blood. These receptors were obtained from a woman between 35 and 50 years old who had recovered from COVID-19. Each CDR3 is given with its conserved first and last residue. A D gene is named only where the DNA matches it firmly. A clone size is listed for some rows: how often the clone was seen (once, few, many), or a class if it is expanded.

J,D,V,size,CDR3,DNA
TRBJ2-7,.,TRBV11-2,once,CASRSGQTYEQYF,TGTGCCAGCAGAAGCGGACAGACCTACGAGCAGTACTTC
TRBJ2-5,TRBD2,TRBV27,.,CASRKSGRGVQTQYF,TGTGCCAGCCGAAAAAGCGGGAGGGGGGTCCAGACCCAGTACTTC
TRBJ2-7,TRBD1,TRBV7-8,.,CASSLGPQGVSYF,TGTGCCAGCAGCTTAGGCCCGCAGGGGGTTTCGTACTTC
TRBJ2-3,.,TRBV19,.,CASSRASDRTDTQYF,TGTGCCAGTAGTCGGGCTAGCGACCGCACAGATACGCAGTATTTT
TRBJ2-3,TRBD2,TRBV7-3,.,CASSLGLAIDTQYF,TGTGCCAGCAGCTTGGGACTAGCAATAGATACGCAGTATTTT
TRBJ2-3,TRBD2,TRBV7-9,.,CASSLGTSGIGSPDTQYF,TGTGCCAGCAGCTTAGGGACTAGCGGGATAGGATCCCCAGATACGCAGTATTTT
TRBJ2-1,.,TRBV5-4,.,CASSLGSPRIDYNEQFF,TGTGCCAGCAGCTTGGGCTCTCCCAGGATCGACTACAATGAGCAGTTCTTC
TRBJ2-1,.,TRBV5-1,.,CASSFEGSGNEQFF,TGCGCCAGCAGCTTCGAGGGCTCGGGCAATGAGCAGTTCTTC
TRBJ2-1,TRBD2,TRBV29-1,.,CSVEGLAGGEAYNEQFF,TGCAGCGTTGAAGGGCTAGCGGGAGGCGAGGCCTACAATGAGCAGTTCTTC
TRBJ1-6,.,TRBV4-2,.,CASTRDRSYNSPLHF,TGTGCCAGCACCCGAGACAGGTCCTATAATTCACCCCTCCACTTT
TRBJ2-6,TRBD1,TRBV18,.,CASSSLQGQGRSGANVLTF,TGTGCCAGCTCCTCCTTGCAGGGACAGGGCCGGTCTGGGGCCAACGTCCTGACTTTC
TRBJ2-7,TRBD1,TRBV7-9,.,CASSPRSGQGHEQYF,TGTGCCAGCAGCCCCCGCTCTGGACAGGGCCACGAGCAGTACTTC
TRBJ2-7,TRBD2,TRBV18,few,CASSPFSGSYEQYF,TGTGCCAGCTCACCTTTTAGCGGGAGCTACGAGCAGTACTTC
TRBJ1-5,TRBD1,TRBV18,.,CASSPEKDREGQPQHF,TGTGCCAGCTCACCGGAGAAGGACAGGGAGGGCCAGCCCCAGCATTTT
TRBJ2-7,.,TRBV3-1/TRBV3-2,.,CASSYRSGTHYEQYF,TGTGCCAGCAGCTACCGCTCCGGGACACACTACGAGCAGTACTTC
TRBJ2-1,.,TRBV24-1,.,CATSELGISEANEQFF,TGTGCCACCAGTGAACTCGGGATATCCGAGGCCAATGAGCAGTTCTTC
TRBJ2-1,TRBD2,TRBV24-1,.,CATSSAGGPGEQFF,TGTGCCACCAGTAGTGCGGGAGGGCCAGGTGAGCAGTTCTTC
TRBJ2-1,TRBD2,TRBV9,.,CASSLGLAGTEHEQFF,TGTGCCAGCAGCCTGGGACTAGCGGGGACGGAACATGAGCAGTTCTTC
TRBJ1-1,TRBD1,TRBV7-9,.,CASSGTGGTEAFF,TGTGCCAGCAGCGGAACAGGGGGCACTGAAGCTTTCTTT
TRBJ2-2,.,TRBV3-1/TRBV3-2,.,CASRRGPNTGELFF,TGTGCCAGCCGGAGGGGGCCCAACACCGGGGAGCTGTTTTTT
TRBJ2-1,.,TRBV21-1,.,CASSKGAGGPHREQFF,TGTGCCAGCAGCAAAGGGGCGGGAGGTCCGCATCGGGAGCAGTTCTTC
TRBJ1-5,.,TRBV19,.,CASSIPGVGNQPQHF,TGTGCCAGTAGTATACCCGGGGTGGGCAATCAGCCCCAGCATTTT
TRBJ2-3,TRBD2,TRBV4-2,.,CASSQATSGNTDTQYF,TGTGCCAGCAGCCAAGCGACTAGCGGGAACACAGATACGCAGTATTTT
TRBJ1-5,.,TRBV7-9,.,CASSLGGLGQPQHF,TGTGCCAGCAGCTTAGGTGGATTGGGCCAGCCCCAGCATTTT
TRBJ2-7,TRBD2,TRBV29-1,.,CSVRTSGKGEQYF,TGCAGCGTTAGGACTAGCGGGAAGGGGGAGCAGTACTTC
TRBJ2-5,TRBD2,TRBV2,once,CASCPLAGGEETQYF,TGTGCCAGCTGTCCCCTAGCGGGAGGAGAAGAGACCCAGTACTTC
TRBJ2-7,TRBD2,TRBV27,many,CAVLLAGFYEQYF,TGTGCCGTTTTACTAGCGGGGTTTTACGAGCAGTACTTC
TRBJ2-1,.,TRBV7-9,.,CASSQANEQFF,TGTGCCAGCAGTCAGGCCAATGAGCAGTTCTTC
TRBJ1-6,TRBD1,TRBV24-1,.,CATSAGQGNSPLHF,TGTGCCACCAGTGCGGGACAGGGAAATTCACCCCTCCACTTT
TRBJ2-2,TRBD1,TRBV18,.,CASSPRTGGNTGELFF,TGTGCCAGCTCACCCCGGACAGGGGGTAACACCGGGGAGCTGTTTTTT
TRBJ1-4,TRBD1,TRBV6-5,.,CASSLQGALNEKLFF,TGTGCCAGCAGCCTACAGGGGGCTCTAAATGAAAAACTGTTTTTT
TRBJ2-5,TRBD1,TRBV10-3,.,CAISDGTAQETQYF,TGTGCCATCAGTGACGGGACAGCACAAGAGACCCAGTACTTC
TRBJ1-3,.,TRBV6-5,.,CASTEGGVLNTIYF,TGTGCCAGCACCGAGGGGGGGGTTTTGAACACCATATATTTT
TRBJ2-1,.,TRBV27,.,CASSPPGTANNEQFF,TGTGCCAGCAGTCCCCCCGGGACTGCCAACAATGAGCAGTTCTTC
TRBJ2-7,.,TRBV11-3,.,CASSLTFSSYEQYF,TGTGCCAGCAGCTTAACGTTTAGCTCCTACGAGCAGTACTTC
TRBJ2-7,TRBD1,TRBV18,.,CASSPQGQGASYEQYF,TGTGCCAGCTCACCTCAGGGACAGGGGGCGTCCTACGAGCAGTACTTC
TRBJ2-5,.,TRBV28,.,CASRGHRAAETQYF,TGTGCCAGCAGGGGACACAGGGCGGCAGAGACCCAGTACTTC
TRBJ2-5,TRBD2,TRBV7-6,.,CASSPTGTSKETQYF,TGTGCCAGCAGTCCCACCGGGACTAGTAAAGAGACCCAGTACTTC